Each of the 2 T cell receptor beta chains below was sequenced from the same sample in a study of cytomegalovirus exposure and HLA in healthy donors. Only in-frame clones appear in the TCRdb table, and some are missing; sequencing was by immunoSEQ multiplex PCR. The repertoire holds 150,000 to 200,000 clones, with approximately 87% as singletons. Material: PBMCs. All receptors come from a woman in her 30s in good health and CMV-seronegative.

The V gene is TRBV7-9, the J gene TRBJ1-2, with D unclear. V lost 4 bases to trimming and J lost 7 bases, with 10 bases between them. There are 12 residues in the CDR3. Germline V gene lookup returns CDR1 SEHNR and CDR2 FQNEAQ (reference sequence). CDR3 loop: CASSSDPGGYTF. DNA of the CDR3: TGTGCCAGCAGCTCCGACCCGGGTGGCTACACCTTC. Combining the CDR3 with reference TRBV7-9 and TRBJ1-2 gives the whole variable domain DTGVSQNPRHKITKRGQNVTFRCDPISEHNRLYWYRQTLGQGPEFLTYFQNEAQLEKSRLLSDRFSAERPKGSFSTLEIQRTEQGDSAMYLCASSSDPGGYTFGSGTRLTVV.

The CDR3 spells CASSLDPGQGAAYNSPLHF. The DNA of the CDR3 is TGCGCCAGCAGCTTGGATCCGGGACAGGGGGCCGCTTATAATTCACCCCTCCACTTT. The chain is built from TRBV5-1 and TRBJ1-6, with 12 bases identical to TRBD1. The trim removed 0 bases at V and 4 bases at J, leaving 8 bases unmatched. Germline CDR1 and CDR2: SGHRS and YFSETQ. The CDR3 spans 19 residues.